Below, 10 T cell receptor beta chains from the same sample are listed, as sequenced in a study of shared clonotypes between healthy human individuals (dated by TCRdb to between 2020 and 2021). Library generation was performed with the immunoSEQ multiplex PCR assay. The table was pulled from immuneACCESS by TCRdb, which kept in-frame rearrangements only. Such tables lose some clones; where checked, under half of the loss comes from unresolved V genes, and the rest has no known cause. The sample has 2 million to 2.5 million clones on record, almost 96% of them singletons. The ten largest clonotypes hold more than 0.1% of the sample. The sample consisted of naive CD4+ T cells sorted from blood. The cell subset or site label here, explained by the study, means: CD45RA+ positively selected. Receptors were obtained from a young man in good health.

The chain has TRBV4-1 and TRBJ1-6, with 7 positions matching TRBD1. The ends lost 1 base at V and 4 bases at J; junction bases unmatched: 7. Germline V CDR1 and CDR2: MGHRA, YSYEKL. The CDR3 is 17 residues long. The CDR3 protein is CASSQVKGASYNSPLHF. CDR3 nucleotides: TGCGCCAGCAGCCAAGTGAAGGGGGCGTCGTATAATTCACCCCTCCACTTT.

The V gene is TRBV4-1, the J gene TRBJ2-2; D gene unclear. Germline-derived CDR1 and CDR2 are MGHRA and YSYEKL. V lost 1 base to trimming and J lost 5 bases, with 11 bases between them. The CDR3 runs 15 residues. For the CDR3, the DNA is TGCGCCAGCAGCCAAGTATTTGTGGGGACCGGGGAGCTGTTTTTT. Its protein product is CASSQVFVGTGELFF.

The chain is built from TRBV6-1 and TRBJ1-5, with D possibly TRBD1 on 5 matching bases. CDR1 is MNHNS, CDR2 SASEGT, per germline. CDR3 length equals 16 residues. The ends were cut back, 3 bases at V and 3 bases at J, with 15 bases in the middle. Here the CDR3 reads CASSDFQGPINQPQHF. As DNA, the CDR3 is TGTGCCAGCAGTGACTTTCAGGGCCCGATCAATCAGCCCCAGCATTTT.

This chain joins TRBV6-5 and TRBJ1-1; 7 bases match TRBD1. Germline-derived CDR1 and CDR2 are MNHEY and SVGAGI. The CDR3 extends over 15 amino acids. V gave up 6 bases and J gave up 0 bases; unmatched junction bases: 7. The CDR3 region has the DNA TGTGCCAGCAGAAGGGACAGCCTCCTGAACACTGAAGCTTTCTTT. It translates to CASRRDSLLNTEAFF.

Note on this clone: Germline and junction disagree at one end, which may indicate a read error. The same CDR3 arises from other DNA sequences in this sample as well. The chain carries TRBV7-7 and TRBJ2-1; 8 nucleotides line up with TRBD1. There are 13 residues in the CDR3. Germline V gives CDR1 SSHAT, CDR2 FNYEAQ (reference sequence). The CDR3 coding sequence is TGTGCTAGCAGCTCCGACAGGGGAAATGAGCAGTTCTTC. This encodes CASSSDRGNEQFF. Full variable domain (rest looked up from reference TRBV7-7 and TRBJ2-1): GAGVSQSPRYKVTKRGQDVTLRCDPISSHATLYWYQQALGQGPEFLTYFNYEAQPDKSGLPSDRFSAERPEGSISTLTIQRTEQRDSAMYRCASSSDRGNEQFFGPGTRLTVL.

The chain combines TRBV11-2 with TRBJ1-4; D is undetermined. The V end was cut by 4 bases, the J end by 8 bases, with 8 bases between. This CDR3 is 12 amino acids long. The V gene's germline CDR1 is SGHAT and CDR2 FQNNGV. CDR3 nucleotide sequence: TGTGCCAGCAGCTCCCCTGGGGAAAAACTGTTTTTT. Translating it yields CASSSPGEKLFF.

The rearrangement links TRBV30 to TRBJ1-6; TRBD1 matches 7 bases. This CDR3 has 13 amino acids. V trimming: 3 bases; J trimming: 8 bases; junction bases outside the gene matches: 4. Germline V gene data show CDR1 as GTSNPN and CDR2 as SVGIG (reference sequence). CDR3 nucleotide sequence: TGTGCCTGGAGAGAAGACAGGGATTCACCCCTCCACTTT. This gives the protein CAWREDRDSPLHF.

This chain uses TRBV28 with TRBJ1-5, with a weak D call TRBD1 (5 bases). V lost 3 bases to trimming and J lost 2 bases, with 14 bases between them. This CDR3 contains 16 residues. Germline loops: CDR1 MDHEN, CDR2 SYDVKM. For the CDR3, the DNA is TGTGCCAGCAGTTTCCTGTCACGAGGGGGCAATCAGCCCCAGCATTTT. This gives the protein CASSFLSRGGNQPQHF.

CDR3 DNA: TGTGCCAGCAGTCCTCTACTTCGACAGGAGCAGTACTTC. Translated: CASSPLLRQEQYF. V and J are TRBV28 and TRBJ2-7, with D perhaps matching TRBD1 (5 bases). Germline loops: CDR1 MDHEN, CDR2 SYDVKM. The germline V and J ends were trimmed by 5 bases and 7 bases, with 15 bases remaining between them. The CDR3 loop spans 13 amino acids.

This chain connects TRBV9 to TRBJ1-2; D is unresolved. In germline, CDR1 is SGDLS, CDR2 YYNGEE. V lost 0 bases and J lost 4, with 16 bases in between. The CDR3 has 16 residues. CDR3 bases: TGTGCCAGCAGCGTAGGGTCGGATTCGTCGGGCTATGGCTACACCTTC. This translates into CASSVGSDSSGYGYTF.